One and the same sample provided the 8 T cell receptor beta chains below, sequenced in a study of T-cell reconstitution after alpha-beta-depleted transplantation in children. This sample's TCRbeta library carried unique molecular identifier barcodes. TCRdb reanalysed the PCR reads using MiXCR and keeps one entry per CDR3 protein. The data contain hundreds of thousands of distinct CDR3 sequences, roughly 17% of them singletons. The material sequenced was PBMCs, mostly from graft donor cells, taken 360 days after TCRalphabeta/CD19-depleted stem cell transplant. The receptors come from a male patient under 10 years old who had a stem cell transplant for acute lymphoblastic leukemia, so the T cells may come from the graft donor.

The V call is TRBV7-8, the J call TRBJ2-2; 11 nucleotides align to TRBD2. The length of the CDR3 is 18 residues. The V gene's germline CDR1 is SGHVS and CDR2 FQNEAQ. The V gene end was trimmed by 0 bases and the J gene end by 1 base; junction bases not matched to a gene: 4. The CDR3 reads CASSLAPGLAVNTGELFF. The CDR3 DNA reads as TGTGCCAGCAGCTTAGCGCCGGGACTAGCGGTGAACACCGGGGAGCTGTTTTTT.

This clonotype was seen at least ten times. The chain couples TRBV4-2 to TRBJ2-5, with D possibly TRBD2 on 5 matching bases. The germline gives CDR1 LGHNA, CDR2 YNFKEQ. V was cut by 3 bases and J by 5 bases, with 16 bases left in between. This CDR3 is 15 amino acids long. DNA for the CDR3: TGTGCCAGCAGCCAGGATGGGAGCGCCAGGGAGACCCAGTACTTC. This translates into CASSQDGSARETQYF.

This sequence joins TRBV18 and TRBJ1-5; 9 nucleotides agree with TRBD1. The junction had 9 bases not matched to a gene; V was cut back by 2 bases and J by 4 bases. The CDR3 covers 17 residues. Germline loops: CDR1 KGHSH, CDR2 LQKENI. CDR3 sequence (DNA): TGTGCCAGCTCACCAGGTCGAGGGACAGGGAGGAATCAGCCCCAGCATTTT. Translating it yields CASSPGRGTGRNQPQHF.

The chain uses TRBV4-3 and TRBJ2-7, with D hard to call. Germline V gene sequence: CDR1 LGHNA, CDR2 YSLEER. Trimming shortened V by 1 base and J by 4 bases, and 8 bases separated the two germline ends. The CDR3 loop spans 13 amino acids. CDR3 DNA sequence: TGCGCCAGCAGCCAAGTTCGACCATACGAGCAGTACTTC. It encodes CASSQVRPYEQYF.

This clonotype was counted only a few times. The V gene is TRBV28, the J gene TRBJ2-7, with 11 bases that match TRBD1. The length of the CDR3 is 16 residues. CDR1 is MDHEN, CDR2 SYDVKM, per germline. J was trimmed by 5 bases and V by 5 bases; bases with no gene match: 11. Here the CDR3 DNA reads TGTGCCAGCAGTCTACTACCGGGACAGGGGGAAAACGAGCAGTACTTC. Its translation: CASSLLPGQGENEQYF.

CDR3 coding DNA: TGTGCCAGCAGCTTAAACCCCACAACGATGAGGGCCCAGTACTTC. Amino acid sequence: CASSLNPTTMRAQYF. This chain links TRBV7-3 with TRBJ2-5; perhaps TRBD2 as D (5 bases). The CDR3 is 15 amino acids. With 1 base removed from V and 9 bases from J, the gap between germline ends came to 18 bases. Looked up from germline, CDR1 is SGHTA and CDR2 is FQGTGA.

This clonotype has a handful of counts. J is TRBJ2-7 and V is TRBV10-3, with TRBD1 identical over 10 bases. The trim removed 5 bases at V and 5 bases at J, leaving 9 bases unmatched. Germline V gene sequence: CDR1 ENHRY, CDR2 SYGVKD. The CDR3 runs to 15 residues. The CDR3: CAISLAGTGEDEQYF. CDR3 nucleotides: TGTGCCATCAGTTTGGCCGGGACAGGGGAAGACGAGCAGTACTTC.

The V call is TRBV5-5, the J call TRBJ2-7; D gene unclear. The CDR3 extends over 13 amino acids. The V and J ends lost 0 bases and 6 bases respectively, with 10 bases between them. CDR1 is SGHKS, CDR2 YYEKEE, per germline (reference sequence). The CDR3 sequence is CASSLGLGIEQYF. The CDR3 DNA is TGTGCCAGCAGCTTGGGCCTTGGCATCGAGCAGTACTTC.